A selection of T cell receptor beta chains follows, all from one sample in a study of blood T cell repertoires in COVID-19. The assay was immunoSEQ multiplex PCR, and TCRdb's table has in-frame clones only and misses some. Of 350,000 or so clones listed, less than 90% were seen once; the top ten hold 1%. The sequenced sample consisted of PBMCs or T cells enriched from blood (not recorded which). All receptors come from a woman aged 25 to 39 who had recovered from COVID-19. The CDR3 runs from the conserved cysteine through the conserved F or W. The order of the fields is D gene, V gene, J gene, CDR3 length, clone size, CDR3 DNA, CDR3 protein. D genes are given only for firm matches. A clone size is listed for some rows: how often the clone was seen (once, few, many), or a class if it is expanded.

.	TRBV6-5	TRBJ2-2	15	.	TGTGCCAGCAATGGACGCCCGCCGGGAACCGGGGAGCTGTTTTTT	CASNGRPPGTGELFF
TRBD1	TRBV10-3	TRBJ1-1	14	.	TGTGCCATCACGGTAGGACAGGCGAACACTGAAGCTTTCTTT	CAITVGQANTEAFF
TRBD1	TRBV23-1	TRBJ2-7	17	.	TGCGCCAGCAGTCACCCTGAGGACAGGGGTTTTCCCTACGAGCAGTACTTC	CASSHPEDRGFPYEQYF
TRBD1	TRBV4-3	TRBJ1-4	14	.	TGCGCCAGCAGCCAAGGGACAGGGGGAGAAAAACTGTTTTTT	CASSQGTGGEKLFF
TRBD1	TRBV9	TRBJ2-3	16	.	TGTGCCAGCAGCGCAGACAGGGGACGTGTGACAGATACGCAGTATTTT	CASSADRGRVTDTQYF
TRBD2	TRBV7-2	TRBJ2-3	14	few	TGTGCCAGCCGTCGGGGGGTAGATACAGATACGCAGTATTTT	CASRRGVDTDTQYF
.	TRBV2	TRBJ1-5	15	once	TGTGCCAGCAGGGATGACAGGAGGAGCAATCAGCCCCAGCATTTT	CASRDDRRSNQPQHF
TRBD1	TRBV9	TRBJ1-5	15	few	TGTGCCAGCAGTCGAACAGGGGGCGAAGGTCAGCCCCAGCATTTT	CASSRTGGEGQPQHF
.	TRBV6-2/TRBV6-3	TRBJ1-1	16	few	TGTGCCAGCAGTTACCCCGGGAGGGGAGTGAACACTGAAGCTTTCTTT	CASSYPGRGVNTEAFF
.	TRBV19	TRBJ1-5	14	.	TGTGCCAGTAGTATAGAAAGCCCCAATCAGCCCCAGCATTTT	CASSIESPNQPQHF
TRBD1	TRBV6-6	TRBJ1-6	18	.	TGTGCCAGCAGTCCCGGGACAGGGGGTTCCGGGCGGAATTCACCCCTCCACTTT	CASSPGTGGSGRNSPLHF
TRBD1	TRBV28	TRBJ2-7	15	.	TGTGCCAGCAGTCTGCTGCCGGGACAGGGTTACGAGCAGTACTTC	CASSLLPGQGYEQYF
.	TRBV7-2	TRBJ2-7	15	once	TGTGCCAGCAGCTTGGGCGGGGGCCCAGCCTACGAGCAGTACTTC	CASSLGGGPAYEQYF
TRBD1	TRBV5-1	TRBJ1-2	16	.	TGCGCCAGCAGCAGGGGACAGGGGTTTCTTCCGGGGGGCTACACCTTC	CASSRGQGFLPGGYTF
.	TRBV6-5	TRBJ1-1	15	.	TGTGCCAGCAGTTTCACAGGGACGGCGGACACTGAAGCTTTCTTT	CASSFTGTADTEAFF
.	TRBV7-2	TRBJ2-3	15	.	TGTGCCAGCAGCTTACCTGTCCCGAGAACAGATACGCAGTATTTT	CASSLPVPRTDTQYF
TRBD2	TRBV11-3	TRBJ2-1	15	once	TGTGCCAGCAGCTCGACTAGCGGGGGGGCGGGTGAGCAGTTCTTC	CASSSTSGGAGEQFF
.	TRBV15	TRBJ1-4	15	once	TGTGCCACCAGCAGAGAGTCAGGGTGGAACGAAAAACTGTTTTTT	CATSRESGWNEKLFF
.	TRBV9	TRBJ1-1	13	.	TGTGCCAGCAGCGTCGACAGAGACACTGAAGCTTTCTTT	CASSVDRDTEAFF
.	TRBV28	TRBJ1-6	14	.	TGTGCCAGCAGTCCCGGGATGGGGAATTCACCCCTCCACTTT	CASSPGMGNSPLHF
.	TRBV11-2	TRBJ1-6	12	.	TGTGCCAGCAGCTTAGAATGGCCACCCCTCCACTTT	CASSLEWPPLHF
TRBD1	TRBV28	TRBJ1-5	16	.	TGTGCCAGCAGTTTAGGGGGGCAGGGGGTCCGTCAGCCCCAGCATTTT	CASSLGGQGVRQPQHF
.	TRBV2	TRBJ1-4	16	.	TGTGCCAGCAGGTGGGGGGGGAGGCTGACTAATGAAAAACTGTTTTTT	CASRWGGRLTNEKLFF
.	TRBV5-8	TRBJ2-5	15	.	TGTGCCAGCAGCTTGGGGGGAGGATTCCAAGAGACCCAGTACTTC	CASSLGGGFQETQYF
TRBD2	TRBV5-1	TRBJ2-1	15	.	TGCGCCAGCAGCTTGGTAGCGGGGTCCTACAATGAGCAGTTCTTC	CASSLVAGSYNEQFF
.	TRBV7-6	TRBJ2-2	17	.	TGTGCCAGCAGCTCTTCGACTAGAGTGGCGAACACCGGGGAGCTGTTTTTT	CASSSSTRVANTGELFF
TRBD1	TRBV24-1	TRBJ1-2	15	few	TGTGCCACCAGTGATTCGGTGACAGGGATCTATGGCTACACCTTC	CATSDSVTGIYGYTF
TRBD1	TRBV30	TRBJ1-5	14	.	TGTGCCTGGAGTGAAGGACAGGGAAGTCAGCCCCAGCATTTT	CAWSEGQGSQPQHF
TRBD1	TRBV19	TRBJ1-3	15	few	TGTGCCAGTAGCACTGACAGGGCTCCTGGAAACACCATATATTTT	CASSTDRAPGNTIYF
.	TRBV19	TRBJ1-5	14	.	TGTGCCAGTGGCTGGGGGGATGCGGGGCAGCCCCAGCATTTT	CASGWGDAGQPQHF
TRBD1	TRBV5-1	TRBJ2-7	16	once	TGCGCCAGCAGTACAGGGGTCAGCTCGAGCACCTACGAGCAGTACTTC	CASSTGVSSSTYEQYF
.	TRBV3-1/TRBV3-2	TRBJ2-7	13	.	TGTGCCAGCAGCCAAGGCTTCGGGGTCGAGCAGTACTTC	CASSQGFGVEQYF
.	TRBV28	TRBJ2-7	13	.	TGTGCCAGCAGCCAAAGGGGTCCATACGAGCAGTACTTC	CASSQRGPYEQYF
.	TRBV19	TRBJ1-1	14	.	TGTGCCAGTAGTACAACGACAGCGAACACTGAAGCTTTCTTT	CASSTTTANTEAFF
.	TRBV28	TRBJ2-7	15	.	TGTGCCAGCAGTTCGGGTGCAGGGTGGTATGACGAGCAGTACTTC	CASSSGAGWYDEQYF
TRBD2	TRBV7-2	TRBJ2-2	16	.	TGTGCCAGCAGCGCGACTAGTTCGGGGGGCACCGGGGAGCTGTTTTTT	CASSATSSGGTGELFF
.	TRBV30	TRBJ1-6	15	.	TGTGCCTGCCCTTTGGGGTGGGGGCGTGATTCACCCCTCCACTTT	CACPLGWGRDSPLHF
.	TRBV21-1	TRBJ1-3	19	.	TGTGCCAGCAGCAATCGGGCAGACAGACCAACTACCTCTGGAAACACCATATATTTT	CASSNRADRPTTSGNTIYF
TRBD1	TRBV5-1	TRBJ1-2	14	.	TGCGCCAGCAGCTCCACGGACAGGGTCTATGGCTACACCTTC	CASSSTDRVYGYTF
.	TRBV18	TRBJ1-2	13	once	TGTGCCAGCTCACCAGGGCAGTCCAATGGCTACACCTTC	CASSPGQSNGYTF
.	TRBV5-5	TRBJ2-5	15	.	TGTGCCAGCAGCTGGGTATGGGAGGTACAAGAGACCCAGTACTTC	CASSWVWEVQETQYF
.	TRBV12-5	TRBJ1-6	15	.	TGTGCTAGTGGTTTTGCCGGGGAATATAATTCACCCCTCCACTTT	CASGFAGEYNSPLHF